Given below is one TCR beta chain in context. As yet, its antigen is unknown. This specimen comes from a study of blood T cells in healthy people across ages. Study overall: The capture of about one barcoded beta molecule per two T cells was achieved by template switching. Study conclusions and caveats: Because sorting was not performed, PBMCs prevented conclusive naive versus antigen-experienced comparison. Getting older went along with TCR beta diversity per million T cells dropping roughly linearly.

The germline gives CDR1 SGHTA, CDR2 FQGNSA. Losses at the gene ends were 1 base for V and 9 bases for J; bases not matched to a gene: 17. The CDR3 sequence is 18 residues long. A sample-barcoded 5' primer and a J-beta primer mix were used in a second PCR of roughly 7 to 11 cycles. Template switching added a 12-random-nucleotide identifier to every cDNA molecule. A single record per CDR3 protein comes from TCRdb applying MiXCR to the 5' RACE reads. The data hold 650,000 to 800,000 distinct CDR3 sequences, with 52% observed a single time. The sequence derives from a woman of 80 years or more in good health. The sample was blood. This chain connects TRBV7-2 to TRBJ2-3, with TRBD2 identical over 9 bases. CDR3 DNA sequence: TGTGCCAGCAGCTTAGGAGCCCCTGGGCGGGGGGGCGTGGAGACGCAGTATTTT. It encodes CASSLGAPGRGGVETQYF.